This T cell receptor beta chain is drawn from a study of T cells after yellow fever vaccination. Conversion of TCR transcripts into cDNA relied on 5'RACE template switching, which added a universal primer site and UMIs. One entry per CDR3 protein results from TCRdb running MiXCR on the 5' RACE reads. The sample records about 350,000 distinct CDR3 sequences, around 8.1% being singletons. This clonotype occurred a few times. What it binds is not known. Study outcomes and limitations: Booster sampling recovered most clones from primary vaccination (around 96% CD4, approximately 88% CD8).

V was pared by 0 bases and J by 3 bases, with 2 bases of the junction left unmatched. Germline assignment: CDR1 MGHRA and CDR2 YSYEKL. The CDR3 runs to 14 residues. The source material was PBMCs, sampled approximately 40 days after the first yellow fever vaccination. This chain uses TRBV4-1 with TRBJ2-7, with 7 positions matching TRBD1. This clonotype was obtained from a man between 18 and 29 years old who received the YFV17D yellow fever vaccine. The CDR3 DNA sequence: TGCGCCAGCAGCCAAGAACCAGGGGGCTACGAGCAGTACTTC. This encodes CASSQEPGGYEQYF.